Listed below are T cell receptor beta chains from one sample, sequenced in a study of tumor-infiltrating lymphocytes in primary liver carcinoma. TCRdb processed the multiplex PCR reads anew with MiXCR; each CDR3 protein has one entry. Of 330,000 or so distinct CDR3 sequences in the sample, roughly 61% are singletons; the top ten hold 5% to 6.5%. Sequenced sample: peripheral blood. The receptors derive from a man between 40 and 49 years old with primary liver carcinoma and hepatitis B virus infection. Each CDR3 is given without its conserved first and last residue. A D gene is named only where the DNA matches it firmly. The size entry is marked missing in some rows and otherwise reads once, few, many or a size class.

V: TRBV20-1
size: few
J: TRBJ2-5
D: TRBD2
CDR3: SAPGTSREVQY

V: TRBV6-2/TRBV6-3
size: many
J: TRBJ1-5
D: .
CDR3: ASRSGHSNQPQH

V: TRBV11-2
size: .
J: TRBJ2-5
D: .
CDR3: TSSPTGETQY

V: TRBV11-2
size: .
J: TRBJ2-3
D: .
CDR3: ASSSVRSLTDPDTQY

V: TRBV5-1
size: .
J: TRBJ2-2
D: .
CDR3: ASSSQRDTGELF

V: TRBV5-4
size: .
J: TRBJ2-3
D: TRBD2
CDR3: ASSLVAGVTGTQY

V: TRBV10-2
size: few
J: TRBJ1-5
D: .
CDR3: ASSESTSDQPQH

V: TRBV29-1
size: .
J: TRBJ2-3
D: .
CDR3: SDAMGADAQY

V: TRBV11-2
size: .
J: TRBJ2-1
D: .
CDR3: ASSRTSSKQF

V: TRBV11-2
size: .
J: TRBJ2-7
D: .
CDR3: ASSCETYEQY

V: TRBV11-2
size: few
J: TRBJ2-1
D: .
CDR3: ASSLYRLVGVQF

V: TRBV4-2
size: .
J: TRBJ2-2
D: TRBD2
CDR3: ASSQDLVGIAGGLRSGELF

V: TRBV11-3
size: .
J: TRBJ2-1
D: .
CDR3: ASSLTAGRDEQS

V: TRBV6-5
size: .
J: TRBJ1-6
D: TRBD1
CDR3: ASSSTGTGDNSPLH

V: TRBV5-4
size: .
J: TRBJ2-2
D: TRBD2
CDR3: ASSLMVAGDDTGELF

V: TRBV4-3
size: .
J: TRBJ2-1
D: .
CDR3: ASSQDWRNQQF

V: TRBV4-1
size: .
J: TRBJ2-7
D: .
CDR3: ASSRGPRVDGGAYEQY

V: TRBV12-3/TRBV12-4
size: .
J: TRBJ1-4
D: .
CDR3: ASSLMLPATSEKLF

V: TRBV11-2
size: .
J: TRBJ2-1
D: TRBD2
CDR3: AISPQREGLGEQF

V: TRBV4-2
size: .
J: TRBJ2-3
D: .
CDR3: ARGQGGFAEGLSTDTQY

V: TRBV29-1
size: .
J: TRBJ2-3
D: TRBD2
CDR3: SVSGTNEFTDTHY

V: TRBV5-6
size: .
J: TRBJ2-1
D: .
CDR3: ASSLGPGIDYYEQF

V: TRBV2
size: .
J: TRBJ2-7
D: .
CDR3: ASNARAGYDQY

V: TRBV29-1
size: once
J: TRBJ2-1
D: TRBD1
CDR3: NVVGTGSNEQF

V: TRBV4-1
size: many
J: TRBJ2-7
D: TRBD2
CDR3: ASSQGEGTYEQY

V: TRBV11-2
size: .
J: TRBJ2-3
D: .
CDR3: ASSFKGLAWPQDTQY

V: TRBV7-9
size: few
J: TRBJ2-3
D: .
CDR3: ASSPTTDTQY

V: TRBV5-4
size: .
J: TRBJ2-1
D: .
CDR3: ASSLPDRDNEQS

V: TRBV19
size: .
J: TRBJ1-5
D: .
CDR3: ASNPIGNSNQPQH

V: TRBV6-2/TRBV6-3
size: many
J: TRBJ1-6
D: .
CDR3: ASSYVGTYDNSPLH

V: TRBV11-2
size: .
J: TRBJ2-7
D: TRBD2
CDR3: ARSSRTSGGIRAGSYEQY

V: TRBV11-2
size: many
J: TRBJ2-5
D: TRBD1
CDR3: ASSLTGTGGSWQETQY

V: TRBV7-9
size: .
J: TRBJ2-7
D: .
CDR3: ASSLATGNYGQY

V: TRBV5-1
size: .
J: TRBJ2-2
D: .
CDR3: AGSLALADGTGELF

V: TRBV11-2
size: .
J: TRBJ2-7
D: TRBD2
CDR3: ASSSKTSGRMRAGSYEQY

V: TRBV24-1
size: .
J: TRBJ2-1
D: .
CDR3: ATNAGYGSSYNEQF

V: TRBV6-6
size: .
J: TRBJ1-5
D: TRBD1
CDR3: ASSDDRELGQPQH

V: TRBV6-5
size: many
J: TRBJ1-2
D: .
CDR3: ASSYSPGSYGYT

V: TRBV6-6
size: once
J: TRBJ2-7
D: .
CDR3: AGSSRGRYEQY

V: TRBV6-1
size: .
J: TRBJ2-5
D: .
CDR3: ASSPQCEETQY

V: TRBV11-2
size: .
J: TRBJ2-2
D: .
CDR3: ASSLTPSASAGGLF

V: TRBV6-1
size: .
J: TRBJ1-5
D: TRBD1
CDR3: ASRTSTGGGLGNQPQH

V: TRBV4-1
size: many
J: TRBJ2-1
D: TRBD2
CDR3: ASSQDGGLAENEQF

V: TRBV29-1
size: many
J: TRBJ2-7
D: TRBD1
CDR3: SVTPGTGEGEQY

V: TRBV7-2
size: .
J: TRBJ1-4
D: TRBD1
CDR3: VSSLSGQSNEKLF

V: TRBV6-5
size: many
J: TRBJ1-3
D: .
CDR3: ASSSITSGNTIY

V: TRBV11-2
size: many
J: TRBJ2-1
D: TRBD2
CDR3: ASSSPGTSGRNEQF

V: TRBV11-2
size: .
J: TRBJ2-3
D: TRBD1
CDR3: VSSLGQGLSTDTQY

V: TRBV5-5
size: once
J: TRBJ2-4
D: .
CDR3: ASSHYAGQWDNIQY

V: TRBV11-2
size: .
J: TRBJ2-7
D: .
CDR3: ASSQAPVSYYEQY

V: TRBV6-5
size: .
J: TRBJ1-5
D: .
CDR3: ASPPWYFSNQPQH

V: TRBV19
size: .
J: TRBJ1-5
D: TRBD1
CDR3: ASRTGGAAGQPQH

V: TRBV6-6
size: .
J: TRBJ2-2
D: .
CDR3: AGSYSNAGELF

V: TRBV4-1
size: many
J: TRBJ2-1
D: .
CDR3: ASSQGRNSYNEQF

V: TRBV12-3/TRBV12-4
size: .
J: TRBJ2-5
D: .
CDR3: ASSLSIGPQETHY

V: TRBV18
size: .
J: TRBJ2-5
D: .
CDR3: ASSSVVQGGKETQY

V: TRBV6-1
size: .
J: TRBJ2-2
D: TRBD1
CDR3: ASSEGTGDTGELF

V: TRBV6-2/TRBV6-3
size: .
J: TRBJ2-7
D: TRBD1
CDR3: AITSPDRGHEQY

V: TRBV6-6
size: many
J: TRBJ2-2
D: .
CDR3: ASTAGMNTGELF

V: TRBV11-2
size: .
J: TRBJ2-5
D: .
CDR3: ASSLDFLETQY